This TCR beta chain originates from a study of shared clonotypes between healthy human individuals. Overall study: There were three CD4 naive, three CD4 memory, two CD8 naive and one CD8 memory plates per donor.

Remarks on this clone: Its antigen remains unidentified.

In the naive CD8 group, cells lacked CD45RO and were positively selected for CCR7, so terminally differentiated effector memory CD45RA+ cells were left out. Adults of Caucasian background living in Nashville, Tennessee made up all donors. Study-wide results and limits: Among non-shared clonotypes, generation probabilities were lower than among those shared by all four donors.

CDR1 and CDR2 from the germline V gene are PRHDT and FYEKMQ (reference sequence). V lost 5 bases, J lost 5 bases, and 12 bases stayed unmatched. The CDR3 loop spans 16 amino acids. Several immunoSEQ plates received, in even portions, the genomic DNA of each subset. Produced via immunoSEQ multiplex PCR; TCRdb's table is partial and in-frame only. The data contain about 2,100,000 clones, approximately 94% of them seen just once; the ten biggest clones take up 1.7%. The sequence derives from a man between 18 and 35 years old in good health. Some clones in this sample may be carry-over from other donors' samples. The rearrangement uses TRBV13 and TRBJ1-1; 9 nucleotides line up with TRBD1. The specimen sequenced was naive CD8+ T cells from PBMCs. The DNA for the CDR3 is TGTGCCAGCAGCCCAGGACAGGGGATGAAGTATACTGAAGCTTTCTTT. Amino acids: CASSPGQGMKYTEAFF.